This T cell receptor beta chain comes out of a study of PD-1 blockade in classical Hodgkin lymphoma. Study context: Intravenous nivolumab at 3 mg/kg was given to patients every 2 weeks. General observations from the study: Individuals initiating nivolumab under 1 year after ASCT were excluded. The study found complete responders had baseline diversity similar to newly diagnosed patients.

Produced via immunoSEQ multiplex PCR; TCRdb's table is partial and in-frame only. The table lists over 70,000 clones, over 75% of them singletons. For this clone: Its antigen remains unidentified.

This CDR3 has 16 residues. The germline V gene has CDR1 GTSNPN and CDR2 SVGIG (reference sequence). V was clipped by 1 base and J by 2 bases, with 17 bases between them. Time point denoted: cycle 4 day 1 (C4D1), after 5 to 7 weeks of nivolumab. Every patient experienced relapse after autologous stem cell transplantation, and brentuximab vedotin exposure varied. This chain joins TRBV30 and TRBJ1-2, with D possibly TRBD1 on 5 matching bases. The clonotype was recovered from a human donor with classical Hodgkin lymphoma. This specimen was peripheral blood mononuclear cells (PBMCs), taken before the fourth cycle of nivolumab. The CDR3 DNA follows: TGTGCCTGGAGTGGGCAGACAGTATTGAGAAACTATGGCTACACCTTC. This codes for CAWSGQTVLRNYGYTF.